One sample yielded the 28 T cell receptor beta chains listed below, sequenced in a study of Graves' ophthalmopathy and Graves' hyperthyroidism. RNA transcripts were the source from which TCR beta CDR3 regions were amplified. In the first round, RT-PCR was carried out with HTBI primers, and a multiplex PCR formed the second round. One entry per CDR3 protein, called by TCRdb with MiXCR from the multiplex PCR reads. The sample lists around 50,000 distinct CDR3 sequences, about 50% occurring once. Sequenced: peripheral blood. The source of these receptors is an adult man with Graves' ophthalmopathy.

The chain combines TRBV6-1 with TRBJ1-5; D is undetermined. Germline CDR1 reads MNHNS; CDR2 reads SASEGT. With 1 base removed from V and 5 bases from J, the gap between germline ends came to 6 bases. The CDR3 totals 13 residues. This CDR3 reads CASSEVGHQPQHF. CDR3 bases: TGTGCCAGCAGTGAAGTCGGCCATCAGCCCCAGCATTTT.

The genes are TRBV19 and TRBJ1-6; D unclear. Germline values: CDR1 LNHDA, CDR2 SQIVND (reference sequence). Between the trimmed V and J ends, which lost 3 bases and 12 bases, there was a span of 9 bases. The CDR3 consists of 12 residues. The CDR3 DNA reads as TGTGCCAGTAGTATCGTGATGGGACCCCTCCACTTT. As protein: CASSIVMGPLHF.

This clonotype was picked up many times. The CDR3 here is CASQDRFYGYTF. The CDR3, as DNA: TGTGCCAGCCAGGACAGATTCTATGGCTACACCTTC. V gene TRBV27 combines with J gene TRBJ1-2; a weak D match, TRBD1 (6 bases). Germline V gives CDR1 MNHEY, CDR2 SMNVEV (reference sequence). Trimming took 8 bases from V and 4 from J, leaving 11 bases between them. There are 12 residues in the CDR3.

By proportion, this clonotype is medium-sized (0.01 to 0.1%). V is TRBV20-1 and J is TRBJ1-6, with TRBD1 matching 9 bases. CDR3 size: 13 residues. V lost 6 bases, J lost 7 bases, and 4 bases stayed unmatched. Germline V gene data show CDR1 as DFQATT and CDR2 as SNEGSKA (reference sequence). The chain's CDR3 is CSATGQGNSPLHF. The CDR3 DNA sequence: TGCAGTGCCACGGGACAGGGAAATTCACCCCTCCACTTT.

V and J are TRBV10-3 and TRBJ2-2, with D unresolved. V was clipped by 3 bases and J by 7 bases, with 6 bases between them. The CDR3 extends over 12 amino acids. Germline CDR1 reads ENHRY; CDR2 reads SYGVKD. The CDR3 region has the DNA TGTGCCATCAGTGAATCTAGCGGGGAGCTGTTTTTT. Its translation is CAISESSGELFF.

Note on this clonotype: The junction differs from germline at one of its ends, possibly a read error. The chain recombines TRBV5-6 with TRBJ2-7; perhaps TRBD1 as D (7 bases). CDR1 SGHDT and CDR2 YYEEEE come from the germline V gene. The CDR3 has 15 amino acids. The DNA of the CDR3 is TGTGCCAGCAGACTGACAGGGAGGCCACTCTACGAGCAGTGCTTC. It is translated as CASRLTGRPLYEQCF.

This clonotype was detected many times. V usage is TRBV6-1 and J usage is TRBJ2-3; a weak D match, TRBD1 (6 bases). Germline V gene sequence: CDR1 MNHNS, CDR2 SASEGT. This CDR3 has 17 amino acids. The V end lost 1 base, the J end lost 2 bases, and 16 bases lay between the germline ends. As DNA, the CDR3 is TGTGCCAGCAGTGAAGGTGGGCAGGGACACAACACAGATACGCAGTATTTT. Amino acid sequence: CASSEGGQGHNTDTQYF.

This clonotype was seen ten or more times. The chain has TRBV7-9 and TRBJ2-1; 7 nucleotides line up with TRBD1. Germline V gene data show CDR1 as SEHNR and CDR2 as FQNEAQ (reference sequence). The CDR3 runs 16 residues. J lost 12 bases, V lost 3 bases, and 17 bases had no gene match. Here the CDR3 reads CASSFHRDSPKVWQFF. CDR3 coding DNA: TGTGCCAGCAGCTTCCACCGGGACAGTCCAAAAGTTTGGCAGTTCTTC.

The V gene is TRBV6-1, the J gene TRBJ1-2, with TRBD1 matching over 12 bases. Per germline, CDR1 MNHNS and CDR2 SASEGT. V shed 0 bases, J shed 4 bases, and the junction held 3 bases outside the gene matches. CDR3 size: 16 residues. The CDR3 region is CASSEAGTGGGYGYTF. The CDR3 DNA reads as TGTGCCAGCAGTGAAGCGGGGACAGGGGGCGGCTATGGCTACACCTTC.

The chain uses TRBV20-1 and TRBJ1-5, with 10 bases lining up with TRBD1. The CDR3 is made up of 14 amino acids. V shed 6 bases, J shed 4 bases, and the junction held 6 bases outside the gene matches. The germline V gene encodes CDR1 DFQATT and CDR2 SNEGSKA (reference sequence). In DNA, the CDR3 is TGCAGTGCCACCTCGGGACAGGGGAATCAGCCCCAGCATTTT. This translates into CSATSGQGNQPQHF.

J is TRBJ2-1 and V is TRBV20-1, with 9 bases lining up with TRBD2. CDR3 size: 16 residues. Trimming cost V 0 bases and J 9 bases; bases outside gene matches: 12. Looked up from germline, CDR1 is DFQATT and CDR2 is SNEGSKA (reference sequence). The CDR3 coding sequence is TGCAGTGCTAGAGATTCGGTAGCGGGGGATTCGGGTGAGCAGTTCTTC. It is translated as CSARDSVAGDSGEQFF.

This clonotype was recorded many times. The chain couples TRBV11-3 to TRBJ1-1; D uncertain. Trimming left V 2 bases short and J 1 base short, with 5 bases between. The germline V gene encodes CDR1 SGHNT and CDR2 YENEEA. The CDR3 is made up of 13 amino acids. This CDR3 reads CASSLTANTEAFF. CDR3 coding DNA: TGTGCCAGCAGCTTAACGGCGAACACTGAAGCTTTCTTT. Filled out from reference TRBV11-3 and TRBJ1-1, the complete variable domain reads EAGVVQSPRYKIIEKKQPVAFWCNPISGHNTLYWYLQNLGQGPELLIRYENEEAVDDSQLPKDRFSAERLKGVDSTLKIQPAELGDSAVYLCASSLTANTEAFFGQGTRLTVV.

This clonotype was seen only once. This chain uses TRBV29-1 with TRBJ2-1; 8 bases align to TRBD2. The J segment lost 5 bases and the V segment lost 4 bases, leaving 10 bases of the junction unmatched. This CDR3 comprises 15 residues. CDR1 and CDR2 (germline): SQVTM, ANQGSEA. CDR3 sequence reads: CSVGGGAGAHNEQFF. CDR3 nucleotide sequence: TGCAGCGTTGGGGGAGGAGCGGGGGCCCACAATGAGCAGTTCTTC.

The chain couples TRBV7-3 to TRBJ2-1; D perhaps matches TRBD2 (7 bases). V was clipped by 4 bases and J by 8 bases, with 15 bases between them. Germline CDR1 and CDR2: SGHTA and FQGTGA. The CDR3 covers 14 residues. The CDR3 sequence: CASSWGGGIYEQFF. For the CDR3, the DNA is TGTGCCAGCAGCTGGGGGGGGGGCATCTATGAGCAGTTCTTC.

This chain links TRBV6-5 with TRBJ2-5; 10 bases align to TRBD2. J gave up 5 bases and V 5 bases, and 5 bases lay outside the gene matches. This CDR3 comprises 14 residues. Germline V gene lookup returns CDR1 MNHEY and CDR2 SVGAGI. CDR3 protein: CASSGKGLAETQYF. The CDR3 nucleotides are TGTGCCAGCAGTGGGAAGGGACTAGCGGAGACCCAGTACTTC.

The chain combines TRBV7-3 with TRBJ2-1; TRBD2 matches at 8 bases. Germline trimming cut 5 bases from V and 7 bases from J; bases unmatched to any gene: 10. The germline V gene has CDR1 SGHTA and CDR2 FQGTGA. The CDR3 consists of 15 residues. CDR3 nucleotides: TGTGCCAGCAGCCGACACCCCGGGACTAGTAATGAGCAGTTCTTC. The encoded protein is CASSRHPGTSNEQFF. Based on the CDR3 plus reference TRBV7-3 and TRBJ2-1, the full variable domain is GAGVSQTPSNKVTEKGKYVELRCDPISGHTALYWYRQSLGQGPEFLIYFQGTGAADDSGLPNDRFFAVRPEGSVSTLKIQRTERGDSAVYLCASSRHPGTSNEQFFGPGTRLTVL.

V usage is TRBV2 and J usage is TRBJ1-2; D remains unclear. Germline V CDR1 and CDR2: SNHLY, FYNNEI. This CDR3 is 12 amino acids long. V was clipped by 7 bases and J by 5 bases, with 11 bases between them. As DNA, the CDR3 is TGTGCCAGCAAGTCCGAATTTTATGGCTACACCTTC. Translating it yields CASKSEFYGYTF.

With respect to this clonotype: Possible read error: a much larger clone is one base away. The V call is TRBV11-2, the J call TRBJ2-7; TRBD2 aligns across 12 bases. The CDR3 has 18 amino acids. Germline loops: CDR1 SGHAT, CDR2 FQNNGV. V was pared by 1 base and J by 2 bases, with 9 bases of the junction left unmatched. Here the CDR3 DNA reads TGTGCCAGCAGCTTAGCCGCTAGCGGGAGGGCCGAGGCCTACGAGCAGTACTTC. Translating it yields CASSLAASGRAEAYEQYF.

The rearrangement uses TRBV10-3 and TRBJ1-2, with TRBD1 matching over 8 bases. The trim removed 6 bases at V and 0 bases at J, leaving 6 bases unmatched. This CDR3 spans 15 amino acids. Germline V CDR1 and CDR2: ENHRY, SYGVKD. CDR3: CAIRGGTGSNYGYTF. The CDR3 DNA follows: TGTGCCATCAGGGGGGGGACAGGATCTAACTATGGCTACACCTTC.

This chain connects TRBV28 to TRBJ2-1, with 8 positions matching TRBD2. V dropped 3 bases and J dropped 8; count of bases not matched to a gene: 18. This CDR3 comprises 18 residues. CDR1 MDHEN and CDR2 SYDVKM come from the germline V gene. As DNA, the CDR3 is TGTGCCAGCAGTTTCTCCCCACTAGCGGCCGTATTCGGCGATGAGCAGTTCTTC. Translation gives CASSFSPLAAVFGDEQFF.

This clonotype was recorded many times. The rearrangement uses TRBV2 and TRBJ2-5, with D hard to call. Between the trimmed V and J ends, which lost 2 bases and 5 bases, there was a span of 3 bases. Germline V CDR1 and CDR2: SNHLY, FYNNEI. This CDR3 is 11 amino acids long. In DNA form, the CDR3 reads TGTGCCAGCAGTGAAATGGAGACCCAGTACTTC. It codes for CASSEMETQYF.

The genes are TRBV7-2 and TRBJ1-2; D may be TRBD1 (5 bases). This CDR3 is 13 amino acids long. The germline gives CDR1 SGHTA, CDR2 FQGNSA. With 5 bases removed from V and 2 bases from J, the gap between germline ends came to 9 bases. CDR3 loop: CASSEGMNYGYTF. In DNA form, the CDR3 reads TGTGCCAGCAGCGAGGGGATGAACTATGGCTACACCTTC.

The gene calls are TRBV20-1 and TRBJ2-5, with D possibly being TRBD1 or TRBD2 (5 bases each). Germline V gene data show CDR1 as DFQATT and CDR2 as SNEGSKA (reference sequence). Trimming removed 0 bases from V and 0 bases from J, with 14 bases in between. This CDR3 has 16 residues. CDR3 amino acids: CSARDRQGVNQETQYF. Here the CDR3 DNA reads TGCAGTGCTAGAGATAGGCAGGGAGTGAACCAAGAGACCCAGTACTTC.

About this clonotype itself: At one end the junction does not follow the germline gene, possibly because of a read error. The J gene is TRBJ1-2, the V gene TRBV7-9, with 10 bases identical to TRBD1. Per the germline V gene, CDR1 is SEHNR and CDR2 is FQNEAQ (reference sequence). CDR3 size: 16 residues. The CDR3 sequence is CASSFPTGGASYGHTF. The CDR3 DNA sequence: TGTGCCAGCAGCTTTCCGACAGGGGGCGCTAGTTATGGCCACACCTTC.

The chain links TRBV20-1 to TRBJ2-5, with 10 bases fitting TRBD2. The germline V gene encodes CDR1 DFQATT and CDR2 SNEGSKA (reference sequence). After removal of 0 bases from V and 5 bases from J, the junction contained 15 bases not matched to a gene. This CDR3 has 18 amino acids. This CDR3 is CSARDSGTSVLEVETQYF. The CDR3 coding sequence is TGCAGTGCTAGAGATTCCGGGACTAGCGTACTCGAAGTGGAGACCCAGTACTTC.

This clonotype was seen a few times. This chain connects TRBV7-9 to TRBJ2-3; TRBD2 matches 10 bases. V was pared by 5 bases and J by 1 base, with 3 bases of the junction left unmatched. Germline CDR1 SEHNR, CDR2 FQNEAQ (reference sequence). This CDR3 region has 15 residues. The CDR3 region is CASSRGTSGTDTQYF. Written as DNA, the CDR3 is TGTGCCAGCAGCCGAGGGACTAGCGGCACAGATACGCAGTATTTT.

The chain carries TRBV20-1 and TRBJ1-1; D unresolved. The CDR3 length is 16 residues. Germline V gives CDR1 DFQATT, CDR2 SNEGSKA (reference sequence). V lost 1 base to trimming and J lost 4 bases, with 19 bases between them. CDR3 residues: CSARGHTSGVVTEAFF. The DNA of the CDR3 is TGCAGTGCTAGAGGTCATACTAGCGGAGTAGTCACTGAAGCTTTCTTT.

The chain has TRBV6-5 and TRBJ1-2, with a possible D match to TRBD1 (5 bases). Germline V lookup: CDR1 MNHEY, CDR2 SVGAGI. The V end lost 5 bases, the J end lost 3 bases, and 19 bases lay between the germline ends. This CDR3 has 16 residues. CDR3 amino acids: CASSGFGRGGDYGYTF. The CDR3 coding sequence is TGTGCCAGCAGTGGATTCGGACGGGGGGGGGACTATGGCTACACCTTC.